The 5 T cell receptor beta chains presented below share a single source sample, sequenced in a study of tumor and adjacent non-tumor tissue in lung cancer. A modified ARM-PCR protocol with three rounds of nested PCR amplified TCRbeta. TCRdb recomputed calls from the multiplex PCR reads with MiXCR, one row per CDR3 protein. The sample holds about 44,000 distinct CDR3 sequences; less than 70% are singletons and the top ten take 15% to 20%. RNA was extracted from bulk tissue without any cell sorting. The normal lung tissue was taken more than 3 cm from the tumor edge. The sample taken for sequencing was distant non-tumor lung tissue. These receptors originate from a middle-aged woman with non-small cell lung cancer.

A remark on this clonotype: One end of the junction does not line up with germline, which may come from a read error. The chain is built from TRBV5-4 and TRBJ2-2; the D gene could be TRBD1 or TRBD2 (5 bases each). In germline, CDR1 is SGHNT, CDR2 YYREEE (reference sequence). The CDR3 consists of 13 residues. The CDR3 is CADSLDEHGEPFF. CDR3 nucleotides: TGTGCCGACAGCTTGGATGAACACGGGGAGCCGTTTTTT.

The V and J genes are TRBV29-1 and TRBJ2-3; TRBD1 agrees at 8 bases. Germline CDR1 is SQVTM and CDR2 is ANQGSEA. The junction had 18 bases not matched to a gene; V was cut back by 5 bases and J by 14 bases. There are 14 residues in the CDR3. The chain's CDR3 is CSVTGTGDTDTRYF. The CDR3 DNA reads as TGCAGCGTTACCGGGACAGGAGACACAGATACACGGTATTTT.

In regard to this clonotype: This is likely a read error, given that the CDR3 carries no conserved phenylalanine or tryptophan at its end. This chain joins TRBV4-2 and TRBJ2-1; 8 bases line up with TRBD2. The junction had 9 bases not matched to a gene; V was cut back by 1 base and J by 7 bases. The CDR3 extends over 16 amino acids. CDR1 and CDR2 (germline): LGHNA, YNFKEQ. DNA of the CDR3: TGTGCCAGCAGCCAAGGGACTAGCAGGGATATAAATGAGCAGTTCCTC. Translated, it gives CASSQGTSRDINEQFL.

This clonotype was detected a few times. Just one base apart from a much larger clone, this may be a read error. The chain recombines TRBV12-3 or TRBV12-4 with TRBJ1-4, with D tentatively TRBD1 (5 bases). This CDR3 is built from 14 residues. Trimming took 10 bases from V and 3 from J, leaving 15 bases between them. CDR3 nucleotide sequence: TGTGCCATCAGCCAAGACAGATCTAATGAAAAACTGTTTTTT. It yields the protein CAISQDRSNEKLFF.

The V call is TRBV7-9, the J call TRBJ2-1, with TRBD1 matching over 7 bases. The CDR3 length is 15 residues. After removal of 5 bases from V and 4 bases from J, the junction contained 8 bases not matched to a gene. The germline CDR1 and CDR2 sequences are SEHNR and FQNEAQ (reference sequence). This CDR3 is CASSMTGSVYNEQFF. As DNA, the CDR3 is TGTGCCAGCAGCATGACAGGGTCTGTATACAATGAGCAGTTCTTC.